Below are 14 T cell receptor beta chains sequenced from a single sample in a study of cytomegalovirus exposure and HLA in healthy donors. The PCR had 60 Vbeta and 13 Jbeta primers. Using immunoSEQ multiplex PCR, the repertoire was profiled, and TCRdb retains in-frame clones only, with some absent. The sample records roughly 100,000 clones, 71% being singletons. Sequenced sample: PBMCs. Receptors were obtained from a female donor in good health and CMV-seronegative.

The V and J genes are TRBV27 and TRBJ1-5; no clear D gene. The CDR3 runs 15 residues. V lost 2 bases, J lost 2 bases, and 10 bases lay in between. CDR1 and CDR2 from the germline V gene are MNHEY and SMNVEV (reference sequence). The CDR3 region has the DNA TGTGCCAGCAGTTTACTGGGCTTCCGCAATCAGCCCCAGCATTTT. Protein sequence: CASSLLGFRNQPQHF.

The rearrangement uses TRBV7-8 and TRBJ1-2; TRBD1 aligns across 7 bases. After removal of 4 bases from V and 8 bases from J, the junction contained 19 bases not matched to a gene. This CDR3 region has 17 residues. Germline CDR1 reads SGHVS; CDR2 reads FQNEAQ. In nucleotides, the CDR3 is TGTGCCAGCAGCTACCTGGTTGCCTCCGGGGCAGGGGGAGGCTACACCTTC. Residues: CASSYLVASGAGGGYTF.

This chain uses TRBV5-1 with TRBJ2-7; 11 bases map to TRBD2. Germline CDR1 SGHRS, CDR2 YFSETQ. This CDR3 contains 18 residues. V lost 3 bases and J lost 0; bases outside the gene matches: 11. CDR3: CASSSRGLAGGFSYEQYF. The CDR3, as DNA: TGCGCCAGCAGCTCACGGGGCCTAGCGGGAGGATTCTCCTACGAGCAGTACTTC.

This chain joins TRBV9 and TRBJ2-7; 10 positions match TRBD1. The V gene end was trimmed by 2 bases and the J gene end by 7 bases; junction bases not matched to a gene: 12. This CDR3 is built from 16 residues. Germline CDR1 reads SGDLS; CDR2 reads YYNGEE. The CDR3, as DNA: TGTGCCAGCAGCGTCCCACCTCGACAGGGGGCTGGGGAGCAGTACTTC. Its protein is CASSVPPRQGAGEQYF.

The J gene is TRBJ2-5, the V gene TRBV19, with D possibly TRBD2 on 6 matching bases. Trimming left V 2 bases short and J 3 bases short, with 16 bases between. The germline V gene has CDR1 LNHDA and CDR2 SQIVND (reference sequence). The CDR3 consists of 16 residues. The chain's CDR3 is CASSISHGGVEETQYF. The CDR3 region has the DNA TGTGCCAGTAGTATATCCCACGGGGGAGTCGAAGAGACCCAGTACTTC.

The chain uses TRBV10-2 and TRBJ1-2; D is possibly TRBD1 (5 bases). Trimming left V 4 bases short and J 4 bases short, with 16 bases between. Germline CDR1 is WSHSY and CDR2 is SAAADI. The CDR3 is made up of 15 amino acids. CDR3 loop: CASSGTLQVGYGYTF. In DNA form, the CDR3 reads TGCGCCAGCAGTGGGACGCTACAGGTCGGCTATGGCTACACCTTC.

This sequence joins TRBV11-2 and TRBJ1-4, with D possibly being TRBD1 (5 bases). Germline V CDR1 and CDR2: SGHAT, FQNNGV. With 6 bases removed from V and 0 bases from J, the gap between germline ends came to 11 bases. The length of the CDR3 is 15 residues. The CDR3 reads CASRRTGATNEKLFF. In DNA, the CDR3 is TGTGCCAGCAGGCGAACAGGTGCAACTAATGAAAAACTGTTTTTT.

CDR3 bases: TGTGCCAGCAGTTTACGAGGGTATGGGCAGTACTTC. Amino acids: CASSLRGYGQYF. V is TRBV28 and J is TRBJ2-7; a possible D gene is TRBD2 (5 bases). In germline, CDR1 is MDHEN, CDR2 SYDVKM. This CDR3 contains 12 residues. Trimming removed 2 bases at V and 9 bases at J, with 11 bases between.

The chain couples TRBV19 to TRBJ2-7; 9 nucleotides line up with TRBD2. The germline gives CDR1 LNHDA, CDR2 SQIVND (reference sequence). V lost 3 bases, J lost 6 bases, and 6 bases stayed unmatched. CDR3 length: 14 residues. CDR3 sequence: CASSILGLAAEQYF. CDR3 coding DNA: TGTGCCAGTAGTATCCTGGGACTAGCCGCCGAGCAGTACTTC. The variable domain in full, completed from reference TRBV19 and TRBJ2-7, reads DGGITQSPKYLFRKEGQNVTLSCEQNLNHDAMYWYRQDPGQGLRLIYYSQIVNDFQKGDIAEGYSVSREKKESFPLTVTSAQKNPTAFYLCASSILGLAAEQYFGPGTRLTVT.

The V gene is TRBV9, the J gene TRBJ2-3, with TRBD1 as a possible D gene (5 bases). In germline, CDR1 is SGDLS, CDR2 YYNGEE. The CDR3 length is 15 residues. Trimming stripped 2 bases from V and 3 bases from J, with 13 bases between. CDR3 sequence: CASSVGAARTDTQYF. CDR3 bases: TGTGCCAGCAGCGTTGGGGCAGCGAGGACAGATACGCAGTATTTT.

The chain combines TRBV11-3 with TRBJ2-2; the match to TRBD2 covers 9 bases. The length of the CDR3 is 15 residues. Trimming took 5 bases from V and 6 from J; bases not matched to a gene: 7. Looked up from germline, CDR1 is SGHNT and CDR2 is YENEEA. CDR3 coding DNA: TGTGCCAGCAGCGGCGGGACTAGCTTCGCCGGGGAGCTGTTTTTT. Translated, it gives CASSGGTSFAGELFF.

The chain combines TRBV10-2 with TRBJ1-1; 8 nucleotides match TRBD1. Germline V gives CDR1 WSHSY, CDR2 SAAADI. V shed 6 bases, J shed 5 bases, and the junction held 11 bases outside the gene matches. This CDR3 is 15 amino acids long. CDR3 sequence (DNA): TGCGCCAGCAGGGACAGGGCCCACGAACGAACTGAAGCTTTCTTT. Protein: CASRDRAHERTEAFF.

The chain combines TRBV28 with TRBJ2-7, with D unclear. The CDR3 is made up of 10 amino acids. Trimming left V 6 bases short and J 4 bases short, with 4 bases between. The germline V gene encodes CDR1 MDHEN and CDR2 SYDVKM. The CDR3, as DNA: TGTGCCAGCAGCCAATACGAGCAGTACTTC. It yields the protein CASSQYEQYF.

In this sample, this clone turned up a few times. The chain joins TRBV5-1 to TRBJ2-1; 10 nucleotides agree with TRBD1. The germline V gene has CDR1 SGHRS and CDR2 YFSETQ. The CDR3 spans 15 residues. V was clipped by 2 bases and J by 9 bases; unmatched bases: 8. The CDR3 DNA is TGCGCCAGCAGCTTAGGACAGGGGGGTATTAGTGAGCAGTTCTTC. It is translated as CASSLGQGGISEQFF.